The sequence of this T cell receptor (beta chain) was determined in a study of cytomegalovirus exposure and HLA in healthy donors. Generated by immunoSEQ multiplex PCR, the TCRdb table keeps only in-frame clones and is missing some. This repertoire shows approximately 110,000 clones, around 83% found once; its top ten account for 4%. General study findings and limits: Specific recognition of CMV antigens was confirmed in vitro for a few chains (all CMV-associated).

Separate from the approximately 730-subject first cohort, the 120-subject validation cohort was the one that the donors belonged to. The CDR3 runs 14 residues. J lost 4 bases, V lost 4 bases, and 4 bases had no gene match. Germline loops: CDR1 MDHEN, CDR2 SYDVKM. Comments on this clone: Its antigen is unknown.

The source material was PBMCs. This clonotype was sampled from a woman aged 18-29 years in good health and CMV-seropositive. This chain uses TRBV28 with TRBJ1-5; 7 bases align to TRBD1. The CDR3 here is CASSSRDRNQPQHF. For the CDR3, the DNA is TGTGCCAGCAGTTCACGGGACAGAAATCAGCCCCAGCATTTT.